This section outlines one TCR beta chain sequence together with its context. Its antigen is not known. Germline trimming cut 4 bases from V and 3 bases from J; bases unmatched to any gene: 8. Germline loops: CDR1 SGHVS, CDR2 FQNEAQ. The CDR3 covers 16 residues. This sample was included in a study of T cells in narcolepsy. Study-wide results and caveats: Same-patient CSF and blood CD4+ T cell clonotypes included HCRT-specific and TRIB2-specific autoreactive ones.

Repertoires were generated with immunoSEQ multiplex PCR, while TCRdb's copy carries only in-frame clones and drops some. The table has about 40,000 clones, about 85% seen once. The V and J genes are TRBV7-8 and TRBJ1-1, with TRBD1 matching over 10 bases. The sample comprised CD45RA- memory CD4+ T cells from PBMCs. This sequence was found in a human donor with narcolepsy. DNA for the CDR3: TGTGCCAGCAGCTCCGGACAGGGGGGCGATTACACTGAAGCTTTCTTT. Translation gives CASSSGQGGDYTEAFF.